Listed here are 22 T cell receptor beta chains from one sample, sequenced in a study of blood T cells in healthy people across ages. PCR was performed a second time for about 7 to 12 cycles using a sample-barcoded 5' primer and a J-beta primer mix. TCRdb fed the 5' RACE reads into MiXCR, producing one record per CDR3 protein. Altogether roughly 830,000 distinct CDR3 sequences are present, approximately 59% being singletons, with the ten largest covering around 30%. Material: blood. These receptors originate from a young man in good health.

The chain employs TRBV7-2 and TRBJ1-2, with no clear D. The V end was cut by 4 bases, the J end by 7 bases, with 13 bases between. Germline CDR1 SGHTA, CDR2 FQGNSA. There are 13 residues in the CDR3. DNA for the CDR3: TGTGCCAGCAGCTCAACAGACGAGGGTGGCTACACCTTC. This encodes CASSSTDEGGYTF.

CDR3 protein: CAWSAPNTGELFF. The CDR3 nucleotides are TGTGCCTGGAGTGCACCCAACACCGGGGAGCTGTTTTTT. The chain carries TRBV30 and TRBJ2-2; no clear D. V gave up 1 base and J gave up 2 bases, with 5 bases separating them. The CDR3 is made up of 13 amino acids. Per the germline V gene, CDR1 is GTSNPN and CDR2 is SVGIG (reference sequence).

As regards this clonotype: Sequence at one end of the junction differs from germline and may be a read error. The V gene is TRBV20-1, the J gene TRBJ2-4; D perhaps matches TRBD2 (5 bases). The assigned J gene may be wrong: the sequence end matches TRBJ2-7 better. This CDR3 is 13 amino acids long. Per the germline V gene, CDR1 is DFQATT and CDR2 is SNEGSKA (reference sequence). CDR3 residues: CSARKTDSHEQYF. CDR3 DNA sequence: TGCAGTGCTAGGAAAACGGACTCCCACGAGCAGTACTTC.

CDR3 residues: CASRPDSLGQPQHF. The CDR3, as DNA: TGTGCCAGCAGGCCGGACTCTCTGGGCCAGCCCCAGCATTTT. This sequence joins TRBV27 and TRBJ1-5; the D is unclear. From germline, CDR1 is MNHEY and CDR2 SMNVEV (reference sequence). This CDR3 spans 14 amino acids. The V end lost 6 bases, the J end lost 7 bases, and 16 bases lay between the germline ends.

The rearrangement links TRBV9 to TRBJ1-2; a possible D gene is TRBD1 (5 bases). Germline CDR1 reads SGDLS; CDR2 reads YYNGEE. The CDR3 spans 14 residues. The V end was cut by 1 base, the J end by 5 bases, with 12 bases between. The CDR3 DNA is TGTGCCAGCAGCGTACAAGGGACTTCGTATGGCTACACCTTC. This encodes CASSVQGTSYGYTF.

Many counts were recorded for this clonotype. The chain employs TRBV7-2 and TRBJ1-6; 12 positions agree with TRBD1. V gave up 5 bases and J gave up 10 bases; unmatched junction bases: 12. The CDR3 extends over 17 amino acids. The germline gives CDR1 SGHTA, CDR2 FQGNSA. In DNA form, the CDR3 reads TGTGCCAGCAGCCTAGGTTTGGGGACAGGGGGCAACTCACCCCTCCACTTT. Encoded protein: CASSLGLGTGGNSPLHF.

This clonotype was counted only a few times. The gene calls are TRBV9 and TRBJ2-7; possibly TRBD2 for D (6 bases). CDR1 SGDLS and CDR2 YYNGEE come from the germline V gene. This CDR3 spans 15 amino acids. V was shortened by 0 bases and J by 0 bases, with 10 bases between the two germline ends. This chain's CDR3 is CASSVAGESSYEQYF. CDR3 DNA sequence: TGTGCCAGCAGCGTAGCGGGGGAAAGCTCCTACGAGCAGTACTTC. The full variable domain, its missing parts supplied by reference TRBV9 and TRBJ2-7, is DSGVTQTPKHLITATGQRVTLRCSPRSGDLSVYWYQQSLDQGLQFLIQYYNGEERAKGNILERFSAQQFPDLHSELNLSSLELGDSALYFCASSVAGESSYEQYFGPGTRLTVT.

V and J are TRBV27 and TRBJ1-1; D is perhaps TRBD1 (6 bases). The V gene's germline CDR1 is MNHEY and CDR2 SMNVEV (reference sequence). V lost 5 bases and J 2 bases, leaving 12 bases between the germline ends. The CDR3 loop spans 14 amino acids. CDR3 amino acids: CASSEFRGNTEAFF. The DNA for the CDR3 is TGTGCCAGCAGTGAATTCAGGGGCAACACTGAAGCTTTCTTT.

The chain joins TRBV6-6 to TRBJ2-1; TRBD2 agrees at 13 bases. Per the germline V gene, CDR1 is MNHNY and CDR2 is SVGAGI (reference sequence). Trimming at V came to 5 bases and at J to 8 bases, leaving 9 bases not matched to a gene. The CDR3 is made up of 16 amino acids. CDR3 nucleotides: TGTGCCAGCAGTACGCCACTAGCGGGGGGGAACTATGAGCAGTTCTTC. This sequence encodes CASSTPLAGGNYEQFF.

The DNA for the CDR3 is TGCAGCGTTGGGTCTGAAGCTTTCTTT. Translated, it gives CSVGSEAFF. The chain recombines TRBV29-1 with TRBJ1-1; D not resolved. Germline assignment: CDR1 SQVTM and CDR2 ANQGSEA. The length of the CDR3 is 9 residues. V was pared by 4 bases and J by 6 bases, with 3 bases between.

The chain carries TRBV27 and TRBJ2-1; tentatively, D is TRBD2 (6 bases). Germline V CDR1 and CDR2: MNHEY, SMNVEV (reference sequence). This CDR3 is 13 amino acids long. The germline V and J ends were trimmed by 5 bases and 3 bases, with 8 bases remaining between them. CDR3: CASSPTSYNEQFF. The CDR3 DNA follows: TGTGCCAGCAGTCCGACTAGCTACAATGAGCAGTTCTTC.

This clonotype has more than one count but fewer than ten. The V gene is TRBV7-9, the J gene TRBJ1-2, with D unclear. V was trimmed by 3 bases and J by 6 bases, leaving 20 bases between them. The CDR3 runs 16 residues. Germline V gene sequence: CDR1 SEHNR, CDR2 FQNEAQ (reference sequence). The DNA for the CDR3 is TGTGCCAGCAGCTTCCCCGCCGCCGGTCAGTCTAATGGCTACACCTTC. Residues: CASSFPAAGQSNGYTF.

V gene TRBV20-1 combines with J gene TRBJ2-6, with TRBD1 matching over 8 bases. The CDR3 runs to 17 residues. V lost 5 bases, J lost 1 base, and 10 bases stayed unmatched. CDR1 is DFQATT and CDR2 is SNEGSKA in the germline V gene (reference sequence). In DNA, the CDR3 is TGCAGTGCTTCGGGGCGGAGGGACAGGTCTGGGGCCAACGTCCTGACTTTC. Residues: CSASGRRDRSGANVLTF.

CDR3 amino acids: CASSLEALPRSGANVLTF. The CDR3, as DNA: TGCGCCAGCAGCTTGGAGGCCCTCCCACGATCTGGGGCCAACGTCCTGACTTTC. The chain employs TRBV5-1 and TRBJ2-6; D unresolved. Germline V lookup: CDR1 SGHRS, CDR2 YFSETQ. V was cut by 0 bases and J by 1 base, with 14 bases left in between. The CDR3 sequence is 18 residues long.

This chain uses TRBV4-3 with TRBJ1-2; no clear D. With 0 bases removed from V and 3 bases from J, the gap between germline ends came to 11 bases. The CDR3 totals 15 residues. Germline CDR1 and CDR2: LGHNA and YSLEER. For the CDR3, the DNA is TGCGCCAGCAGCCAAGAATCCGGGTTTGACTATGGCTACACCTTC. This encodes CASSQESGFDYGYTF.

This chain connects TRBV6-5 to TRBJ2-1, with 8 bases identical to TRBD1. V was pared by 7 bases and J by 10 bases, with 9 bases of the junction left unmatched. In germline, CDR1 is MNHEY, CDR2 SVGAGI. The CDR3 runs 13 residues. CDR3 DNA sequence: TGTGCCAGCACCCCCGGGACAGGCTGGGAGCAGTTCTTC. Its protein product is CASTPGTGWEQFF.

The genes are TRBV18 and TRBJ2-7; D gene unclear. The CDR3 runs to 15 residues. Germline-derived CDR1 and CDR2 are KGHSH and LQKENI. Trimming stripped 0 bases from V and 0 bases from J, with 9 bases between. CDR3 DNA sequence: TGTGCCAGCTCACCACCTAGCTTGAGCTCCTACGAGCAGTACTTC. It yields the protein CASSPPSLSSYEQYF. The entire variable domain, with the rest obtained from reference TRBV18 and TRBJ2-7, is as follows: NAGVMQNPRHLVRRRGQEARLRCSPMKGHSHVYWYRQLPEEGLKFMVYLQKENIIDESGMPKERFSAEFPKEGPSILRIQQVVRGDSAAYFCASSPPSLSSYEQYFGPGTRLTVT.

The chain links TRBV7-9 to TRBJ2-6; possibly TRBD1 or TRBD2 for D (5 bases each). Per the germline V gene, CDR1 is SEHNR and CDR2 is FQNEAQ (reference sequence). CDR3 length: 18 residues. V was clipped by 2 bases and J by 2 bases, with 16 bases between them. DNA of the CDR3: TGTGCCAGCAGCTTAAATCCTAGGGGAGCTGCTGGGGCCAACGTCCTGACTTTC. As protein: CASSLNPRGAAGANVLTF.

This rearrangement joins TRBV12-3 or TRBV12-4 to TRBJ2-4; weak D call: TRBD2 (6 bases). CDR3 size: 15 residues. Trimming left V 6 bases short and J 0 bases short, with 12 bases between. The CDR3 spells CASRVTGLAKNIQYF. CDR3 in DNA: TGTGCCAGCAGGGTTACGGGACTAGCCAAAAACATTCAGTACTTC.

This clonotype appeared a single time. The rearrangement uses TRBV5-1 and TRBJ2-5, with 9 bases lining up with TRBD1. The end of the DNA aligns better with TRBJ2-7, so the J call may be wrong. This CDR3 comprises 15 residues. Germline V gene lookup returns CDR1 SGHRS and CDR2 YFSETQ. This CDR3 is CASSLLVGQGGEQYF. DNA for the CDR3: TGCGCCAGCAGCTTGCTTGTGGGACAGGGCGGCGAGCAGTACTTC.

The chain combines TRBV2 with TRBJ2-5; 7 positions match TRBD1. This CDR3 is built from 14 residues. J gave up 3 bases and V 7 bases, and 8 bases lay outside the gene matches. From germline, CDR1 is SNHLY and CDR2 FYNNEI. DNA for the CDR3: TGTGCCAGCACCGCAGGGACAGTCAAAGAGACCCAGTACTTC. Protein product: CASTAGTVKETQYF.

This chain connects TRBV6-2 or TRBV6-3 to TRBJ2-7, with D possibly called TRBD1 or TRBD2 (5 bases each). V lost 11 bases to trimming and J lost 2 bases, with 10 bases between them. Germline CDR1 MNHEY, CDR2 SVGEGT. The CDR3 has 11 amino acids. In DNA form, the CDR3 reads TGTGCCTTCGGGGACCCCTACGAGCAGTACTTC. Its translation is CAFGDPYEQYF.